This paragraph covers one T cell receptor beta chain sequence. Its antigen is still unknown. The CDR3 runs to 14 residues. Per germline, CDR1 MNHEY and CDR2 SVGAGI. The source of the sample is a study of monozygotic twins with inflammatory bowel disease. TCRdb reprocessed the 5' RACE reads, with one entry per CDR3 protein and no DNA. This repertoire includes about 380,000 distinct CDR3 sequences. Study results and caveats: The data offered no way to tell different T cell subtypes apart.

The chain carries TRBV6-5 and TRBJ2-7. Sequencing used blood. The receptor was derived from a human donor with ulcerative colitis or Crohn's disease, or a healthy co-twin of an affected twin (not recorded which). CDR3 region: CASSYLRGSYEQYF.